This is a list of T cell receptor beta chains from one sample in a study of a mutant IDH1 vaccine in newly diagnosed glioma. Produced via immunoSEQ multiplex PCR; TCRdb's table is partial and in-frame only. The table shows roughly 130,000 clones, with about 82% occurring only once. No cognate antigen is known for these TCRs. The source was PBMCs, collected from a glioma patient whose treatment included an IDH1 peptide vaccine. Receptor source: a man aged 35 to 55 with glioma. Both conserved end residues are part of each CDR3. A D gene is named only where the DNA matches it firmly. Rows may omit the clone size; those that give it use once, few, many or a size class.

J: TRBJ2-2; size: .; V: TRBV6-6; D: .; DNA: TGTGCCAGCAGTTACAACACCGGGGAGCTGTTTTTT; CDR3: CASSYNTGELFF
J: TRBJ1-1; size: few; V: TRBV5-4; D: .; DNA: TGTGCCAGCAGCTTGGAGAGGGGGACAATGAACACTGAAGCTTTCTTT; CDR3: CASSLERGTMNTEAFF
J: TRBJ1-1; size: few; V: TRBV5-4; D: .; DNA: TGTGCCAGCAGCTTGCCAGGGAGGGCCACTGAAGCTTTCTTT; CDR3: CASSLPGRATEAFF
J: TRBJ2-3; size: .; V: TRBV29-1; D: TRBD1; DNA: TGCAGCGCCCGGACAGGCGGGACAGATACGCAGTATTTT; CDR3: CSARTGGTDTQYF
J: TRBJ2-1; size: .; V: TRBV28; D: .; DNA: TGTGCCAGCAGGCCAGGAAGCTCCTACAATGAGCAGTTCTTC; CDR3: CASRPGSSYNEQFF
J: TRBJ2-3; size: .; V: TRBV29-1; D: .; DNA: TGCAGCGTGGCCGGGACCTCCGGTAATACGCAGTATTTT; CDR3: CSVAGTSGNTQYF
J: TRBJ2-7; size: .; V: TRBV18; D: .; DNA: TGTGCCAGCTCACCAGATTCAGGGTACTACGAGCAGTACTTC; CDR3: CASSPDSGYYEQYF
J: TRBJ1-1; size: few; V: TRBV19; D: .; DNA: TGTGCCAGTAGCAGCCAGGTAGGGAACACTGAAGCTTTCTTT; CDR3: CASSSQVGNTEAFF
J: TRBJ1-2; size: .; V: TRBV18; D: .; DNA: TGTGCCAGCTCACCCCTCGGGACTTGGGTGGACTATGGCTACACCTTC; CDR3: CASSPLGTWVDYGYTF
J: TRBJ2-1; size: .; V: TRBV9; D: TRBD1; DNA: TGTGCCAGCAGCGACCGGGACAGGGTTTACAATGAGCAGTTCTTC; CDR3: CASSDRDRVYNEQFF
J: TRBJ1-6; size: .; V: TRBV30; D: TRBD1; DNA: TGTGCCTGGAGTGCCCTAGGACAGGGATCACCCCTCCACTTT; CDR3: CAWSALGQGSPLHF
J: TRBJ2-7; size: .; V: TRBV6-5; D: .; DNA: TGTGCCAGCAGTTCCCCTCTCGGGGATCCCTACGAGCAGTACTTC; CDR3: CASSSPLGDPYEQYF
J: TRBJ1-5; size: medium-sized; V: TRBV4-3; D: .; DNA: TGCGCCAGCAGCCAAGGAAATCAGCCCCAGCATTTT; CDR3: CASSQGNQPQHF
J: TRBJ1-2; size: .; V: TRBV18; D: .; DNA: TGTGCCAGCTCACCACCGTCAGGGCCTGGCTACACCTTC; CDR3: CASSPPSGPGYTF
J: TRBJ2-7; size: .; V: TRBV2; D: TRBD2; DNA: TGTGCCAGCGGGGGGGAGGGCCCCGAGCAGTACTTC; CDR3: CASGGEGPEQYF
J: TRBJ1-6; size: .; V: TRBV6-6; D: TRBD1; DNA: TGTGCCAGCAGTTACTCGACAGGGAATTCACCCCTCCACTTT; CDR3: CASSYSTGNSPLHF
J: TRBJ2-3; size: .; V: TRBV10-3; D: .; DNA: TGTGCCATCAGTCCCGCCGGGGGAGCCACAGATACGCAGTATTTT; CDR3: CAISPAGGATDTQYF
J: TRBJ2-6; size: once; V: TRBV5-3; D: TRBD1; DNA: TGTGCCAGAAGCTTGTTGAGACAGGGCATCTCTGGGGCCAACGTCCTGACTTTC; CDR3: CARSLLRQGISGANVLTF
J: TRBJ2-1; size: .; V: TRBV29-1; D: .; DNA: TGCAGCGTTGATGGCCCGAGCTCCTACAATGAGCAGTTCTTC; CDR3: CSVDGPSSYNEQFF
J: TRBJ2-7; size: .; V: TRBV5-1; D: TRBD2; DNA: TGCGCCAGCAGCCGGGGACTAGCGGGAGGGGACGAGCAGTACTTC; CDR3: CASSRGLAGGDEQYF
J: TRBJ1-5; size: .; V: TRBV5-6; D: .; DNA: TGTGCCAGCAGCCTTCTCACTGGGGGGGGTCAGCCCCAGCATTTT; CDR3: CASSLLTGGGQPQHF
J: TRBJ2-1; size: .; V: TRBV10-3; D: TRBD1; DNA: TGTGCCATCCTGACTCCGGGACAGGGGAACAATGAGCAGTTCTTC; CDR3: CAILTPGQGNNEQFF
J: TRBJ2-5; size: once; V: TRBV2; D: .; DNA: TGTGCCAGCAGTGGAGGGGCCAGTGATGAGACCCAGTACTTC; CDR3: CASSGGASDETQYF
J: TRBJ1-5; size: .; V: TRBV14; D: .; DNA: TGTGTCAGCAGCCAAGGTGGCCTCGGGCAGCCCCAGCATTTT; CDR3: CVSSQGGLGQPQHF
J: TRBJ2-2; size: .; V: TRBV30; D: .; DNA: TGTGCCTGGGTAGCGGAATGGAACACCGGGGAGCTGTTTTTT; CDR3: CAWVAEWNTGELFF
J: TRBJ2-3; size: .; V: TRBV28; D: .; DNA: TGTGCCAGCAGGAAAACGGGGGCATCTAGCACAGATACGCAGTATTTT; CDR3: CASRKTGASSTDTQYF
J: TRBJ2-2; size: .; V: TRBV25-1; D: .; DNA: TGTGCCAGCAGTGAAACAGCGAACACCGGGGAGCTGTTTTTT; CDR3: CASSETANTGELFF
J: TRBJ1-5; size: .; V: TRBV5-5; D: TRBD1; DNA: TGTGCCAGCAGCTTACAGACAGGGAGCAATCAGCCCCAGCATTTT; CDR3: CASSLQTGSNQPQHF
J: TRBJ2-5; size: .; V: TRBV5-4; D: .; DNA: TGTGCCAGCAGCTTGGACCCATTTAGGGGAGAGACCCAGTACTTC; CDR3: CASSLDPFRGETQYF
J: TRBJ1-5; size: .; V: TRBV30; D: .; DNA: TGTGCCTGGAGTGGGACAGTTAGCAATCAGCCCCAGCATTTT; CDR3: CAWSGTVSNQPQHF
J: TRBJ2-7; size: .; V: TRBV6-5; D: TRBD1; DNA: TGTGCCGCCTCGGCAGGGGGAATCTACGAGCAGTACTTC; CDR3: CAASAGGIYEQYF
J: TRBJ2-1; size: .; V: TRBV7-2; D: .; DNA: TGTGCCAGCAGCTCCCGACCGGCGGGGACAGCCCTTTACAATGAGCAGTTCTTC; CDR3: CASSSRPAGTALYNEQFF
J: TRBJ2-7; size: .; V: TRBV19; D: .; DNA: TGTGCCAGTCGGGGACTGCCCTACGAGCAGTACTTC; CDR3: CASRGLPYEQYF
J: TRBJ2-3; size: .; V: TRBV7-9; D: .; DNA: TGTGCCAGCAGTCCCGTGGGGCTCCGTGCAGATACGCAGTATTTT; CDR3: CASSPVGLRADTQYF
J: TRBJ2-3; size: .; V: TRBV19; D: TRBD2; DNA: TGTGCCAGTAGTACCGGACTAGCGGGGGTGTCAGATACGCAGTATTTT; CDR3: CASSTGLAGVSDTQYF
J: TRBJ1-5; size: .; V: TRBV2; D: TRBD1; DNA: TGTGCCAGCAGTGAAGGTACCCAGACAGGGGGGAATCAGCCCCAGCATTTT; CDR3: CASSEGTQTGGNQPQHF
J: TRBJ2-7; size: few; V: TRBV5-6; D: TRBD1; DNA: TGTGCCAGCAGCTTGGGACAGGGAACTTCCCACTACGAGCAGTACTTC; CDR3: CASSLGQGTSHYEQYF
J: TRBJ1-1; size: .; V: TRBV7-9; D: TRBD1; DNA: TGTGCCAGCAGACAAGAGGGGGCCGGGTGGAACACTGAAGCTTTCTTT; CDR3: CASRQEGAGWNTEAFF
J: TRBJ1-1; size: few; V: TRBV14; D: .; DNA: TGTGCCAGCAGCCAGCAGGGGAGAAAGAACACTGAAGCTTTCTTT; CDR3: CASSQQGRKNTEAFF
J: TRBJ2-2; size: .; V: TRBV7-2; D: .; DNA: TGTGCCAGCAGCTTAGCGGGGTGGCCGAACACCGGGGAGCTGTTTTTT; CDR3: CASSLAGWPNTGELFF
J: TRBJ1-2; size: .; V: TRBV9; D: TRBD1; DNA: TGTGCCAGCAGCGTCGGGACAGCCGGAACCTATGGCTACACCTTC; CDR3: CASSVGTAGTYGYTF
J: TRBJ1-2; size: .; V: TRBV4-2; D: TRBD1; DNA: TGTGCCAGCAGCCAAGAGTGGACAGGGCTGGACGGCTACACCTTC; CDR3: CASSQEWTGLDGYTF